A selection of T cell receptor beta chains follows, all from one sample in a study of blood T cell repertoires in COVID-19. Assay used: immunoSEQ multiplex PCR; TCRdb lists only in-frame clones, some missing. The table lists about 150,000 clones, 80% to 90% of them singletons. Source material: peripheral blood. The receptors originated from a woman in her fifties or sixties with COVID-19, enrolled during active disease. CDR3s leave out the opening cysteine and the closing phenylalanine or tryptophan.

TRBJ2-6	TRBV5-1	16	ASSLAVGARSGANVLT
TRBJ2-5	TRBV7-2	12	ASSYSGSGETQY
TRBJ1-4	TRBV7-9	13	ASSTDRGQGEKLF
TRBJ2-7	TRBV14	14	ASSPKRGLALYEQY
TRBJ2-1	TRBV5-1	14	ASSLQLANSYNEQF
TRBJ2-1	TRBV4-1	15	ASSQPRASGRTNEQF
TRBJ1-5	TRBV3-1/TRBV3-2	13	ASSLGTGSNQPQH
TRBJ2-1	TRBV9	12	ASSVEVASNEQF
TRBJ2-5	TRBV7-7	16	ASSRRMDRGSLQETQY
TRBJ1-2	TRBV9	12	ASSVGAAGGGYT
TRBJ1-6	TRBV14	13	ASSQGLGAGSPLH
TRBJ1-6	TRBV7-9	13	ASSSGGTGISPLH
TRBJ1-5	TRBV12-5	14	ASGFGRGTSNQPQH
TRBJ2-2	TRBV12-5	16	ASGLDRLAGGVTGELF
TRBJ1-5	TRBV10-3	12	ATLDRDLNQPQH
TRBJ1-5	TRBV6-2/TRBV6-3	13	ASSYSVTGREPQH
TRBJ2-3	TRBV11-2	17	ASSLRQAREGRSTDTQY
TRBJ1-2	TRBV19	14	ASSIVGTGVNYGYT
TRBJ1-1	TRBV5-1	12	ASRIQVSGAEAF
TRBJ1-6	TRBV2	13	ASSERAGNNSPLH
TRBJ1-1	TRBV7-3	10	ASSLPRAEAF
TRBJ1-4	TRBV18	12	ASSEVRSKEKLF
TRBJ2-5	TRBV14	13	ASSQGTGGRETQY
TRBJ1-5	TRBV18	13	ASSGTGVSNQPQH
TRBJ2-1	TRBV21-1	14	ASSIRQGPSYNEQF
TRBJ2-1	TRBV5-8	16	ASSSSPGVRSSYNEQF
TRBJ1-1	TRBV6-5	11	ASSKEVGTEAF
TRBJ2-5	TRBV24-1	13	ATSDPAGGQETQY
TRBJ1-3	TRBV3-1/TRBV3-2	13	ASSQDVSSGNTIY
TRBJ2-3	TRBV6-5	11	ASGLFGVDTQY
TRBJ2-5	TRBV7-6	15	ASSLRSGGGYRETQY
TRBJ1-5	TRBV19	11	ASTRTGDQPQH
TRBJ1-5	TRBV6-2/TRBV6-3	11	ASSYSRGQPQH
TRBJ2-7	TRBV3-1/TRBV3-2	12	ASSRTSGSYEQY